The 4 T cell receptor beta chains reported below all come from one sample, sequenced in a study of CD4 T cells in relation to SARS-CoV-2 and coronaviruses. Assay used: immunoSEQ multiplex PCR; TCRdb lists only in-frame clones, some missing. The sample has tens of thousands of clones, roughly 90% seen once. The sequenced sample consisted of memory CD4+ T cells from PBMCs. The origin of the receptors is an adult with COVID-19.

The chain joins TRBV18 to TRBJ2-7; D remains ambiguous. CDR1 and CDR2 (germline): KGHSH, LQKENI. This CDR3 comprises 12 residues. Trimming pared 2 bases from V and 3 bases from J, leaving 5 bases between. CDR3 bases: TGTGCCAGCTCACCAGGTATCTACGAGCAGTACTTC. Protein: CASSPGIYEQYF.

The chain is built from TRBV9 and TRBJ2-4; no reliable D call. Germline assignment: CDR1 SGDLS and CDR2 YYNGEE. This CDR3 has 14 residues. V lost 1 base and J lost 7, with 12 bases in between. CDR3 DNA: TGTGCCAGCAGCGTATCCCCCACCCCTAACATTCAGTACTTC. This codes for CASSVSPTPNIQYF. The entire variable domain, with the rest obtained from reference TRBV9 and TRBJ2-4, is as follows: DSGVTQTPKHLITATGQRVTLRCSPRSGDLSVYWYQQSLDQGLQFLIQYYNGEERAKGNILERFSAQQFPDLHSELNLSSLELGDSALYFCASSVSPTPNIQYFGAGTRLSVL.

V gene TRBV29-1 combines with J gene TRBJ2-5; 9 bases agree with TRBD2. Per the germline V gene, CDR1 is SQVTM and CDR2 is ANQGSEA. The length of the CDR3 is 14 residues. The V gene end was trimmed by 3 bases and the J gene end by 5 bases; junction bases not matched to a gene: 7. For the CDR3, the DNA is TGCAGCGTTGAGGCTAGCGGGGAGATCGAGACCCAGTACTTC. It codes for CSVEASGEIETQYF.

The chain combines TRBV15 with TRBJ1-5; unclear D gene. Deletions cut 1 base from V and 4 bases from J, with 14 bases between. Germline V gene lookup returns CDR1 LNHNV and CDR2 YYDKDF (reference sequence). The CDR3 consists of 16 residues. CDR3 nucleotides: TGTGCCACCAGCAGAGCCCTGGGAGACGGGAATCAGCCCCAGCATTTT. This translates into CATSRALGDGNQPQHF.